Presented here are 28 T cell receptor beta chains from one specimen sequenced in a study of T-cell memory formation after mild COVID-19. MiXCR, run by TCRdb on the 5' RACE reads, gives a single entry per CDR3 protein. This sample has 350,000 to 500,000 distinct CDR3 sequences; about 19% occur once, and the top ten carry around 9.2%. Material for sequencing was PBMCs or a T cell subset sorted from them (not recorded which). All receptors come from an adult woman who had mild COVID-19 (a few samples of this study predate the infection). Cell type and time point are not known.

The CDR3 loop reads CASSSQGPRGYTF. The CDR3 bases are TGTGCCAGCAGTTCACAGGGGCCTAGGGGCTACACCTTC. This chain joins TRBV28 and TRBJ1-2; 7 nucleotides match TRBD1. Germline trimming cut 4 bases from V and 8 bases from J; bases unmatched to any gene: 7. CDR3 length: 13 residues. CDR1 is MDHEN, CDR2 SYDVKM, per germline.

This clonotype appeared a few times. The chain links TRBV5-1 to TRBJ2-1; TRBD2 matches 10 bases. The CDR3 is made up of 16 amino acids. Germline V gives CDR1 SGHRS, CDR2 YFSETQ. Unmatched junction bases numbered 4, after V lost 4 bases and J lost 0 bases. CDR3 DNA: TGCGCCAGCAGCCGTAGCGGGGGGAGCTCCTACAATGAGCAGTTCTTC. Encoded protein: CASSRSGGSSYNEQFF. Together with reference TRBV5-1 and TRBJ2-1, the CDR3 gives the full variable domain: KAGVTQTPRYLIKTRGQQVTLSCSPISGHRSVSWYQQTPGQGLQFLFEYFSETQRNKGNFPGRFSGRQFSNSRSEMNVSTLELGDSALYLCASSRSGGSSYNEQFFGPGTRLTVL.

The chain joins TRBV10-2 to TRBJ1-1, with D tentatively TRBD1 (5 bases). Trimming cost V 6 bases and J 4 bases, with 12 bases left between them. CDR3 size: 13 residues. The V gene's germline CDR1 is WSHSY and CDR2 SAAADI. This CDR3 is CASRGVTGTEAFF. The CDR3, as DNA: TGCGCCAGCAGGGGGGTAACGGGCACTGAAGCTTTCTTT.

This clonotype was seen only once. The gene calls are TRBV29-1 and TRBJ1-1; D is undetermined. The CDR3 is 14 amino acids. Per the germline V gene, CDR1 is SQVTM and CDR2 is ANQGSEA. Trimming removed 0 bases from V and 7 bases from J, with 15 bases in between. In DNA form, the CDR3 reads TGCAGCGTTGAAGATCTGACTCAATCTGGTGAAGCTTTCTTT. It is translated as CSVEDLTQSGEAFF.

This clonotype was counted between two and nine times. The rearrangement uses TRBV14 and TRBJ1-3, with a possible D match to TRBD1 (5 bases). The CDR3 consists of 15 residues. Germline V lookup: CDR1 SGHDN, CDR2 FVKESK. Trimming left V 0 bases short and J 3 bases short, with 9 bases between. DNA of the CDR3: TGTGCCAGCAGCCAAGATGGCAGGGTTGGAAACACCATATATTTT. Translation gives CASSQDGRVGNTIYF.

This clonotype was seen a handful of times. The chain combines TRBV7-9 with TRBJ1-4; possible D gene TRBD1, 5 bases. The CDR3 is 15 residues long. V was cut by 2 bases and J by 7 bases, with 14 bases left in between. The germline gives CDR1 SEHNR, CDR2 FQNEAQ (reference sequence). CDR3 nucleotide sequence: TGTGCCAGCAGCTTATTGGGGCAGGGCGGTGAAAAACTGTTTTTT. Protein sequence: CASSLLGQGGEKLFF.

The chain is built from TRBV7-2 and TRBJ2-4, with D perhaps TRBD2 (5 bases). V was shortened by 2 bases and J by 3 bases, with 11 bases between the two germline ends. The length of the CDR3 is 15 residues. Germline CDR1 is SGHTA and CDR2 is FQGNSA. CDR3 protein: CASSLSARGKNIQYF. In nucleotides, the CDR3 is TGTGCCAGCAGCTTATCTGCCCGGGGCAAAAACATTCAGTACTTC. The variable domain in full, with the rest retrieved from reference TRBV7-2 and TRBJ2-4, is GAGVSQSPSNKVTEKGKDVELRCDPISGHTALYWYRQSLGQGLEFLIYFQGNSAPDKSGLPSDRFSAERTGGSVSTLTIQRTQQEDSAVYLCASSLSARGKNIQYFGAGTRLSVL.

This clonotype has a count of ten or more. The V and J genes are TRBV27 and TRBJ1-1; 9 nucleotides match TRBD1. Germline CDR1 is MNHEY and CDR2 is SMNVEV (reference sequence). The CDR3 runs 14 residues. Losses at the gene ends were 4 bases for V and 8 bases for J; bases not matched to a gene: 8. The CDR3 nucleotides read TGTGCCAGCAGTTCGTCGGACAGGGGTACCGAAGCTTTCTTT. Translating it yields CASSSSDRGTEAFF.

This chain joins TRBV12-3 or TRBV12-4 and TRBJ2-3; D possibly corresponds to TRBD2 (5 bases). The V gene lost 10 bases and the J gene lost 0 bases, with 14 bases spanning the gap. The CDR3 contains 14 residues. The CDR3 spells CAIKRGPSTDTQYF. The CDR3 nucleotides are TGTGCCATCAAACGGGGTCCTAGCACAGATACGCAGTATTTT.

This clonotype was observed a handful of times. V usage is TRBV18 and J usage is TRBJ2-3, with 11 bases matching TRBD2. The CDR3 loop spans 16 amino acids. J gave up 3 bases and V 3 bases, and 5 bases lay outside the gene matches. Germline CDR1 and CDR2: KGHSH and LQKENI. The CDR3 DNA reads as TGTGCCAGCTCACCGTTAGCGGGGGGGCCGACAGATACGCAGTATTTT. This codes for CASSPLAGGPTDTQYF.

This clonotype was counted a few times. This chain links TRBV9 with TRBJ2-5; D may match TRBD1 or TRBD2 (5 bases each). The germline CDR1 and CDR2 sequences are SGDLS and YYNGEE. V lost 0 bases, J lost 5 bases, and 17 bases lay in between. CDR3 length equals 16 residues. The CDR3 reads CASSVEKGGEGETQYF. Here the CDR3 DNA reads TGTGCCAGCAGCGTAGAAAAGGGCGGCGAGGGGGAGACCCAGTACTTC.

This clonotype was counted between two and nine times. The chain has TRBV6-2 or TRBV6-3 and TRBJ2-1; TRBD2 is a possible D gene (5 bases). Trimming shortened V by 5 bases and J by 4 bases, and 15 bases separated the two germline ends. The germline V gene has CDR1 MNHEY and CDR2 SVGEGT. There are 15 residues in the CDR3. Here the CDR3 reads CASSEAGPMYNEQFF. CDR3 nucleotide sequence: TGTGCCAGCAGTGAGGCGGGCCCGATGTACAATGAGCAGTTCTTC.

J is TRBJ2-1 and V is TRBV29-1; D is perhaps TRBD1 (6 bases). V was cut by 6 bases and J by 4 bases, with 7 bases left in between. CDR1 SQVTM and CDR2 ANQGSEA come from the germline V gene. The CDR3 runs 11 residues. DNA of the CDR3: TGCAGCGTCGACAGGTACAATGAGCAGTTCTTC. It translates to CSVDRYNEQFF.

Notes on this clonotype: One end of the junction does not line up with germline, which may come from a read error. V and J are TRBV12-3 or TRBV12-4 and TRBJ2-5; 9 bases align to TRBD2. The CDR3 sequence is 14 residues long. This CDR3 reads CASTLAGAEETQYF. CDR3 in DNA: TGTGCCAGCACTTTAGCGGGAGCGGAAGAGACCCAGTACTTC.

In this sample, this clonotype turned up a few times. The chain links TRBV3-1 to TRBJ2-1; 9 nucleotides agree with TRBD2. V shed 2 bases, J shed 15 bases, and the junction held 5 bases outside the gene matches. The germline CDR1 and CDR2 sequences are LGHDT and YNNKEL (reference sequence). The CDR3 contains 12 residues. The CDR3 region has the DNA TGTGCCAGCAGCCAATTAGCGGGAGAAGTGTTCTTC. Translating gives CASSQLAGEVFF.

The genes are TRBV7-9 and TRBJ2-7; D gene ambiguous. The CDR3 is 14 residues long. Trimming took off 1 base at V and 3 bases at J, with 10 bases between the two ends. Germline loops: CDR1 SEHNR, CDR2 FQNEAQ (reference sequence). The DNA for the CDR3 is TGTGCCAGCAGCTTAGTATCAAACAACTACGAGCAGTACTTC. This gives the protein CASSLVSNNYEQYF.

The CDR3 loop reads CASSLLTGDPYEQYF. CDR3 coding DNA: TGCGCCAGCAGCTTGTTGACGGGGGACCCCTACGAGCAGTACTTC. The gene calls are TRBV5-1 and TRBJ2-7, with D maybe TRBD2 (6 bases). Germline assignment: CDR1 SGHRS and CDR2 YFSETQ. The CDR3 consists of 15 residues. V was cut by 1 base and J by 2 bases, with 13 bases left in between.

The chain combines TRBV7-2 with TRBJ2-7; D is ambiguous. Germline CDR1 and CDR2: SGHTA and FQGNSA. The CDR3 runs to 13 residues. V lost 5 bases and J lost 2, with 10 bases in between. The CDR3 here is CASSRWTAYEQYF. The CDR3 region has the DNA TGTGCCAGCAGCCGTTGGACGGCCTACGAGCAGTACTTC.

This chain links TRBV5-1 with TRBJ2-6, with D possibly called TRBD1 or TRBD2 (6 bases each). Trimming stripped 0 bases from V and 0 bases from J, with 16 bases between. From germline, CDR1 is SGHRS and CDR2 YFSETQ. This CDR3 region has 19 residues. As DNA, the CDR3 is TGCGCCAGCAGCTTGGACCCCGGGGGCGGTAGCTCTGGGGCCAACGTCCTGACTTTC. Amino acid sequence: CASSLDPGGGSSGANVLTF.

The chain has TRBV7-9 and TRBJ1-2; D is possibly TRBD1 (6 bases). V was clipped by 5 bases and J by 8 bases, with 27 bases between them. Looked up from germline, CDR1 is SEHNR and CDR2 is FQNEAQ (reference sequence). The CDR3 has 17 amino acids. The CDR3 region is CASSPVLQGPGDGGYTF. The CDR3 DNA follows: TGTGCCAGCAGCCCAGTGTTACAGGGCCCAGGCGACGGAGGCTACACCTTC.

This sequence joins TRBV20-1 and TRBJ2-4; D is unresolved. The CDR3 totals 14 residues. V lost 1 base to trimming and J lost 8 bases, with 15 bases between them. The germline V gene has CDR1 DFQATT and CDR2 SNEGSKA (reference sequence). Here the CDR3 DNA reads TGCAGTGCTAGAGTGGGGAATAGTTTCGACATTCAGTACTTC. The encoded protein is CSARVGNSFDIQYF.

V is TRBV5-1 and J is TRBJ2-5; 7 bases map to TRBD1. The CDR3 is 15 amino acids. The J segment lost 3 bases and the V segment lost 1 base, leaving 6 bases of the junction unmatched. Looked up from germline, CDR1 is SGHRS and CDR2 is YFSETQ. The CDR3 nucleotides read TGCGCCAGCAGCTTGACCCCGACAGGGAAAGAGACCCAGTACTTC. It yields the protein CASSLTPTGKETQYF.

This clonotype occurred a few times. The chain is built from TRBV6-2 or TRBV6-3 and TRBJ1-4; a weak D match, TRBD1 (6 bases). Trimming took 0 bases from V and 3 from J, leaving 14 bases between them. The CDR3 length is 17 residues. Germline V gene sequence: CDR1 MNHEY, CDR2 SVGEGT. The chain's CDR3 is CASSYSALRGPNEKLFF. The CDR3 coding sequence is TGTGCCAGCAGTTACTCGGCCCTCAGGGGACCTAATGAAAAACTGTTTTTT.

The sample holds many counts of this clonotype. CDR3 coding DNA: TGCGCCAGCAGCCAATCTACGAGGGACACCGGGGAGCTGTTTTTT. This translates into CASSQSTRDTGELFF. The chain has TRBV4-1 and TRBJ2-2, with D possibly TRBD2 on 5 matching bases. The germline gives CDR1 MGHRA, CDR2 YSYEKL. This CDR3 comprises 15 residues. Trimming cost V 2 bases and J 3 bases, with 10 bases left between them.

A few counts support this clonotype. CDR3 in DNA: TGTGCCATCAGACAGGGAGGTAACACTGAAGCTTTCTTT. Translated, it gives CAIRQGGNTEAFF. The chain is built from TRBV15 and TRBJ1-1; 7 nucleotides align to TRBD1. Per germline, CDR1 LNHNV and CDR2 YYDKDF (reference sequence). V trimming: 10 bases; J trimming: 2 bases; junction bases outside the gene matches: 7. This CDR3 has 13 amino acids.

Worth noting for this clonotype: A junction boundary mismatches the germline segment, possibly from a read error. This chain joins TRBV29-1 and TRBJ2-7; D is uncertain. The CDR3 is 14 amino acids. Per the germline V gene, CDR1 is SQVTM and CDR2 is ANQGSEA. CDR3 sequence: CGVVIASRGLEQYF. In nucleotides, the CDR3 is TGCGGCGTTGTGATCGCTAGTCGAGGTCTCGAGCAGTACTTC.

This clonotype has more than one count but fewer than ten. At one end, the junction sequence differs from germline, possibly due to a read error. This chain uses TRBV6-1 with TRBJ2-5, with unresolved D. This CDR3 has 13 amino acids. Per the germline V gene, CDR1 is MNHNS and CDR2 is SASEGT. The CDR3 sequence: CASRMWVQEPQYF. CDR3 coding DNA: TGTGCCAGCAGAATGTGGGTTCAAGAGCCCCAGTACTTC.

The chain uses TRBV7-9 and TRBJ1-2, with D possibly TRBD1 on 6 matching bases. This CDR3 is built from 15 residues. V lost 7 bases, J lost 4 bases, and 19 bases lay in between. Germline lookup yields CDR1 SEHNR and CDR2 FQNEAQ (reference sequence). The CDR3 reads CASNPPGGGPYGYTF. The CDR3 DNA reads as TGTGCCAGCAACCCGCCGGGAGGGGGACCCTATGGCTACACCTTC.